This T cell receptor (beta chain) was sequenced for a study of shared clonotypes between healthy human individuals. General study findings and limits: In this cohort, only blood was sampled, and tissue repertoires likely differ. Approximately 4.6% of naive CD4 clonotypes were common to four donors.

The sorted-subset replicate PCRs were given 150 to 250 ng DNA, which is about 29,000 T cell genomes. Some clones are missing from TCRdb's copy, which holds only in-frame ones; the method was immunoSEQ multiplex PCR. The sample records 300,000 to 350,000 clones, 70% to 75% being singletons. The germline V gene has CDR1 LGHNA and CDR2 YNFKEQ. The V end lost 0 bases, the J end lost 3 bases, and 12 bases lay between the germline ends. The length of the CDR3 is 15 residues. About this clone: The antigen remains unidentified.

This sequence joins TRBV4-2 and TRBJ2-7, with D maybe TRBD1 (5 bases). Sequencing was performed on memory CD4+ T cells sorted from blood. Subset indicated: CD45RA-negative fraction. The sequence derives from a man under 40 in good health. CDR3 residues: CASSQDLSGYYEQYF. CDR3 bases: TGTGCCAGCAGCCAAGATCTCTCAGGGTACTACGAGCAGTACTTC.